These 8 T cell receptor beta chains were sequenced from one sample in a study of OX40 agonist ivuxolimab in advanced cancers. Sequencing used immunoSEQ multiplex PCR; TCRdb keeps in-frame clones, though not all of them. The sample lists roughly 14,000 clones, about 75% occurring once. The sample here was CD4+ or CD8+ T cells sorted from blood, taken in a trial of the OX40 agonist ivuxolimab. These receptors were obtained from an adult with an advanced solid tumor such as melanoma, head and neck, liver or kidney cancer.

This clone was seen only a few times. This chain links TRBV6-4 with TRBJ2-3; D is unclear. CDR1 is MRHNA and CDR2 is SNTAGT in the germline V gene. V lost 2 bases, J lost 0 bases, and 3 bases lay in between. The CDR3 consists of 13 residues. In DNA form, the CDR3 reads TGTGCCAGCAGTGACGACAGCACAGATACGCAGTATTTT. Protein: CASSDDSTDTQYF.

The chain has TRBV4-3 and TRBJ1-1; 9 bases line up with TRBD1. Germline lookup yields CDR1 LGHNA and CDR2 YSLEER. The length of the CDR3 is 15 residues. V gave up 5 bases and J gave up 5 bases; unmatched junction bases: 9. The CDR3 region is CASSIRTGGKTEAFF. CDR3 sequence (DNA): TGCGCCAGCAGCATTCGAACAGGGGGCAAAACTGAAGCTTTCTTT.

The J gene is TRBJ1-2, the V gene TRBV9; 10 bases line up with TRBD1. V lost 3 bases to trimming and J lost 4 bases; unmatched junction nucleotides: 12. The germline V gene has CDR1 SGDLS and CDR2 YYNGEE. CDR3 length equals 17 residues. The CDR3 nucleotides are TGTGCCAGCAGCGCCCAGGGGATAGGGACAGGGGTCTATGGCTACACCTTC. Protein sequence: CASSAQGIGTGVYGYTF.

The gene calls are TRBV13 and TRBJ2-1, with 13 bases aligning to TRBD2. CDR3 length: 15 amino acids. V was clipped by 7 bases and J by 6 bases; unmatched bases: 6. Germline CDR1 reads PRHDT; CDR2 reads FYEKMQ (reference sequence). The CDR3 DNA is TGTGCCAGCACGCTTCGACTAGCGGGAGGCAATGAGCAGTTCTTC. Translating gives CASTLRLAGGNEQFF.

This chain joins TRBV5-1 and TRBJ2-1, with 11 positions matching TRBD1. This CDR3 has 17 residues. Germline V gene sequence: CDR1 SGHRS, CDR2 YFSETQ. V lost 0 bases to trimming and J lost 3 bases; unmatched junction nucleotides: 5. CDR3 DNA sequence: TGCGCCAGCAGCTTGGGGGACAGGGGGTTACTCTACAATGAGCAGTTCTTC. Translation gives CASSLGDRGLLYNEQFF.

The CDR3 coding sequence is TGTGCCACCAGCGGCACAGGGTATAGCAATCAGCCCCAGCATTTT. Amino acid sequence: CATSGTGYSNQPQHF. This chain links TRBV15 with TRBJ1-5, with D possibly matching TRBD1 (6 bases). CDR1 and CDR2 (germline): LNHNV, YYDKDF (reference sequence). The CDR3 extends over 15 amino acids. Trimming cost V 5 bases and J 0 bases, with 11 bases left between them.

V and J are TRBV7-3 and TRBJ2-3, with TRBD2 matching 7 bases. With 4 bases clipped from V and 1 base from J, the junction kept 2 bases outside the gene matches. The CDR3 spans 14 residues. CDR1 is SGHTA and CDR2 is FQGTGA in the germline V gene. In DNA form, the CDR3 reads TGTGCCAGCAGCTCAGGACTAGGCACAGATACGCAGTATTTT. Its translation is CASSSGLGTDTQYF.

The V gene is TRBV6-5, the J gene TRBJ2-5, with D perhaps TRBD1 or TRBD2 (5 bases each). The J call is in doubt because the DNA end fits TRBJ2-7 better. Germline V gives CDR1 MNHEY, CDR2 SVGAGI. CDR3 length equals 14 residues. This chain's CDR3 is CASRGDLSYYEQYF. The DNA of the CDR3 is TGTGCCAGCAGAGGGGACCTCAGCTACTACGAGCAGTACTTC.